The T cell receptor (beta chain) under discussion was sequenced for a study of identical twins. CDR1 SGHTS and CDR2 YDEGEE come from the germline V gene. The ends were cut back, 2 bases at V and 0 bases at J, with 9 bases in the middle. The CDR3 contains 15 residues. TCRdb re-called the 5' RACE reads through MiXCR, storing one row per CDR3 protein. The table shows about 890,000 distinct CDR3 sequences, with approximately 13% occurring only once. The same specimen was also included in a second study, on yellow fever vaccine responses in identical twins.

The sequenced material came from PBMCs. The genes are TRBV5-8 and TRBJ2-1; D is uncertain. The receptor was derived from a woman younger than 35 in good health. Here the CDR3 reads CASSFGSYSYNEQFF. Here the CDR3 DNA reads TGTGCCAGCAGCTTTGGCAGCTACTCCTACAATGAGCAGTTCTTC.